This TCR beta chain originates from a study of technical replicates of blood from several donors. Clones were read by immunoSEQ multiplex PCR, and TCRdb kept only the in-frame ones, dropping some. The sample has around 80,000 clones, over 95% seen once; the top ten hold roughly 0.2%. The CDR3 is 18 amino acids. Per germline, CDR1 KGHSH and CDR2 LQKENI. Trimming shortened V by 0 bases and J by 0 bases, and 17 bases separated the two germline ends. This TCR derives from a human donor in good health. The rearrangement links TRBV18 to TRBJ1-2; D uncertain. Material for sequencing was T cells isolated from PBMCs. The CDR3 here is CASSPPLWQALANYGYTF. The DNA of the CDR3 is TGTGCCAGCTCACCACCTCTCTGGCAGGCCTTAGCTAACTATGGCTACACCTTC.